This TCR beta chain was obtained from a study of radiation and T cells in renal cell carcinoma. Study summary: Nephrectomy followed 15 Gy stereotactic body radiation by 4 weeks.

Time point meaning: baseline pretreatment blood. The treatment here: 15 Gy SBRT to primary tumor, nephrectomy 4 weeks later. Trimming pared 8 bases from V and 5 bases from J, leaving 15 bases between. This CDR3 comprises 13 residues. Germline V lookup: CDR1 MNHNS, CDR2 SASEGT. This clone has only a few counts. Using immunoSEQ multiplex PCR, the repertoire was profiled, and TCRdb retains in-frame clones only, with some absent. This sample has approximately 150,000 clones, with roughly 90% found just once. The sequence was obtained from a woman aged 70-85 years with renal cell carcinoma. The starting material was blood, obtained from a patient whose treatment included radiotherapy and nephrectomy. The chain joins TRBV6-1 to TRBJ1-1, with D tentatively TRBD1 (6 bases). CDR3 loop: CASFRGIGTEAFF. The CDR3 DNA follows: TGTGCCAGCTTTAGGGGGATCGGGACTGAAGCTTTCTTT.